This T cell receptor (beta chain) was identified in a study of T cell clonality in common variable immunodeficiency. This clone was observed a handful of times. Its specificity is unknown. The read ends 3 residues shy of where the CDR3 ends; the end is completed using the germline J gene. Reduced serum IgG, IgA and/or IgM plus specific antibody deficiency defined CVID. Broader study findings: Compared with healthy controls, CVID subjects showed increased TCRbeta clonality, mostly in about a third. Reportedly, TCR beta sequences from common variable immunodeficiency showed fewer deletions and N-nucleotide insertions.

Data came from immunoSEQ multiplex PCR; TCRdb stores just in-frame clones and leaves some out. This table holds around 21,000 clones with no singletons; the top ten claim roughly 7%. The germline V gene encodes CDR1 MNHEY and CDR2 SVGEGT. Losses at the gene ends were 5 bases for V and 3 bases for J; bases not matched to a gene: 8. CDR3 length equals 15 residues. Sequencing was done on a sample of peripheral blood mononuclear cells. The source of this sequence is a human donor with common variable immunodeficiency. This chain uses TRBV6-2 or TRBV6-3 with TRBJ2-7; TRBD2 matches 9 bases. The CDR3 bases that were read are TGTGCCAGCAGTGGGAGCGGGGGGCTCTTCTACGAG. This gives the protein CASSGSGGLFYE. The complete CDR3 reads CASSGSGGLFYEQYF.